A single TCR beta chain is shown here with its context. Its antigen is currently unknown. V lost 5 bases and J lost 4; bases outside the gene matches: 3. The CDR3 length is 14 residues. Germline CDR1 reads LNHDA; CDR2 reads SQIVND (reference sequence). The sample is drawn from a study of shared clonotypes between healthy human individuals. Source study methods: ImmunoSEQ output lacked quality scores and full-length reads, limiting matched filtering. Measured with immunoSEQ multiplex PCR; TCRdb has only the in-frame clones, and not every one. V and J calls and clone size are those listed in that table; D and trimming were worked out from the DNA. The data show roughly 320,000 clones, with around 87% seen just once and 15% to 20% held by the top ten. Study-level results: With several donors compared, roughly 5% of naive CD4 clonotypes were shared.

The clonotype was recovered from a young man in good health. The sample consisted of memory CD8+ T cells sorted from blood. Documented subset: CD45RO+ cells pooled with CCR7-negative TemRA cells. The V gene is TRBV19, the J gene TRBJ1-4, with 8 bases lining up with TRBD1. The CDR3 loop reads CASSGTGGNEKLFF. The DNA for the CDR3 is TGTGCCAGTAGTGGGACAGGAGGTAATGAAAAACTGTTTTTT.